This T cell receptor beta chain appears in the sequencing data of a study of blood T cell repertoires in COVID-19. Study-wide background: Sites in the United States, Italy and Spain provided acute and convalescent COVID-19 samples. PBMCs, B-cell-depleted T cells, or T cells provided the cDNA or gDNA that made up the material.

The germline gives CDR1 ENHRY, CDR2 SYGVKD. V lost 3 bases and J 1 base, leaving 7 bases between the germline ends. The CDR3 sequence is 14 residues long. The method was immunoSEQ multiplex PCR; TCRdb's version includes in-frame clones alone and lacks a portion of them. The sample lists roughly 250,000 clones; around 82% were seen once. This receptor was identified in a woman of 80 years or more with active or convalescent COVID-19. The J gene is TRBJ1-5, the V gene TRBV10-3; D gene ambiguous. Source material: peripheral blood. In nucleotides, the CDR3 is TGTGCCATCAGTGACATGAGGAGCAATCAGCCCCAGCATTTT. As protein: CAISDMRSNQPQHF.